This TCR beta chain was sequenced during a study of beta chain features in type 1 diabetes (dated by TCRdb to between 2017 and 2018). Turning to the overall study: Mean age, gender distribution, total cell number and subset yield did not differ between patients and healthy donors. In the study, TCRB repertoires of sorted circulating CD4+ T cell subsets from recently diagnosed type 1 diabetes patients were compared with those of matched healthy donors. A total of approximately 99,000,000 sorted cells were examined across all samples, and RNA yield correlated strongly with the number of cells per subset. Regulatory and stem cell-like memory subsets were isolated from only 8 patients and roughly 8 healthy donors, whereas naive and central memory subsets came from all 30 or so donors. Findings and caveats that apply to the study as a whole: Patients with type 1 diabetes made fewer insertions and deleted more nucleotides at VDJ recombination sites, implying thymic rearrangement abnormalities. In all four CD4+ subsets, TCRB CDR3 length was moderately but significantly shorter in type 1 diabetes patients. PCR might favor shorter templates, but patient and control samples were amplified and corrected together, so any skew would affect both groups equally. Naive, central memory and regulatory TCRB repertoires appeared to be more similar among patients than among healthy donors. Sequencing cDNA rather than genomic DNA could over-represent highly expressing activated cells, although activation and CD3 levels did not differ between groups. Only small numbers of individuals were included in the HLA sub-analyses, which left unresolved whether HLA type had any influence on TCRB rearrangement.

From each donor, a single peripheral blood sample of about 100 mL on average was drawn into heparinised tubes. Using a panel that included CD45RO, CCR7, CD25, CD127, CD95 and CD27, naive, central memory, regulatory and stem cell-like memory CD4+ T cells were sorted on a BD FACSAria II. Purity was above 98% for every sorted population. PBMCs were separated immediately by Lymphoprep density gradient centrifugation and were stained directly, without being cultured. To minimize batch effects, samples were stained and sorted in pairs, one healthy donor with one patient per experiment. Points on this clone: What antigen it recognizes has not been identified. No base qualities exist here, and no much larger clone lies one base off it.

The High Capacity cDNA Reverse Transcription Kit was used to reverse transcribe all of the isolated RNA, meaning that expressed TCRB transcripts were what got sequenced. Naive, central memory and regulatory T cell samples underwent deep immunoSEQ sequencing, averaging about 3.57 million total reads per sample. Sorted cells were lysed in RLT buffer, and RNA was extracted using DNase-treated RNeasy Micro or Mini kits according to cell number. Each cell subset was processed separately to prevent cross-contamination, with patient and healthy donor samples processed together. Using the immunoSEQ multiplex PCR, TCRB sequences were amplified from cDNA into 87-bp fragments spanning the CDR3 region. Sequencing of the amplicons was performed on the Illumina HiSeq platform. Under the source paper's analysis protocol: PCR bias was corrected computationally using synthetic template baselines, and reads within Hamming distance 2 were collapsed, with unmergeable singletons discarded. By aligning reads against IMGT, V, D and J genes, CDR3 length, and insertions or deletions at six rearrangement sites were assigned. Within each subset, clonotype counts were normalized to sorted cell number, and only after that were true diversity and Gini coefficients computed with the tcR R package. The overlap coefficient, calculated on TCRB nucleotide sequences, was used to measure repertoire sharing. TCRdb re-hosts the immuneACCESS table, in-frame sequences only. Its copies lack some clones; in the studies checked, an unresolved V gene accounts for under half of them, and the cause for the rest is not known. V, J and clone size derive from that table, while D and trimming were established from the DNA sequence. This sample has about 180,000 clones in its table, and approximately 7.9% of those were observed once. The biggest ten clones account for under 0.6% of the sample.

V is trimmed back by 2 bases and J by 7 bases, and the junction contains 10 bases that no gene match accounts for. Its CDR3 holds 15 amino acids, cysteine through phenylalanine. The only DNA kept is the CDR3, 45 bases in frame from the first base. CDR1 is given as MGHDK and CDR2 as SYGVNS, both from the germline V gene. Sample: central memory CD4+ T cells from blood. This receptor chain uses TRBV25-1 and TRBJ2-5, with 7 bases in between that match TRBD1. The sequence was obtained from a man between 18 and 29 years old with type 1 diabetes. The bases read TGTGCCAGCAGTGAAGACAGGGTATTTTCCATGACCCAGTACTTC. Its translation is CASSEDRVFSMTQYF.